Each of the 8 T cell receptor beta chains below was sequenced from the same sample in a study of blood T cell repertoires in COVID-19. Some clones are missing from TCRdb's copy, which holds only in-frame ones; the method was immunoSEQ multiplex PCR. The data show 250,000 or so clones, 88% seen once. Material: peripheral blood. These receptors all come from an older woman with acute or convalescent COVID-19.

V gene TRBV5-5 combines with J gene TRBJ1-5; a possible D gene is TRBD1 (5 bases). The CDR3 covers 15 residues. Germline-derived CDR1 and CDR2 are SGHKS and YYEKEE (reference sequence). With 4 bases removed from V and 2 bases from J, the gap between germline ends came to 13 bases. CDR3 in DNA: TGTGCCAGCAGCCGGGGGGAACTCGGCAATCAGCCCCAGCATTTT. Translated: CASSRGELGNQPQHF.

This clone came up a few times. The chain carries TRBV3-1 (or the pseudogene TRBV3-2) and TRBJ2-1, with 10 bases aligning to TRBD2. The CDR3 is 16 amino acids. With V trimmed by 2 bases and J by 5 bases, 6 bases remained unmatched. Germline V gene sequence: CDR1 LGHDT, CDR2 YNNKEL (reference sequence). The CDR3 nucleotides read TGTGCCAGCAGCCAACCGAGCGGGAGGGCGAACAATGAGCAGTTCTTC. Its protein product is CASSQPSGRANNEQFF.

The V gene is TRBV30, the J gene TRBJ1-1; D is possibly TRBD1 (6 bases). CDR3 length: 11 amino acids. Germline lookup yields CDR1 GTSNPN and CDR2 SVGIG (reference sequence). Trimming took 5 bases from V and 3 from J, leaving 7 bases between them. CDR3 bases: TGTGCCTGGCGACAGGACACTGAAGCTTTCTTT. This sequence encodes CAWRQDTEAFF.

This chain uses TRBV5-5 with TRBJ1-2, with D possibly matching TRBD1 (6 bases). Per germline, CDR1 SGHKS and CDR2 YYEKEE (reference sequence). V gave up 3 bases and J gave up 1 base, with 10 bases separating them. The CDR3 is 14 residues long. The CDR3: CASSWTEGNYGYTF. DNA for the CDR3: TGTGCCAGCAGCTGGACAGAGGGTAACTATGGCTACACCTTC.

V and J are TRBV19 and TRBJ1-1; D perhaps matches TRBD1 (6 bases). This CDR3 spans 15 amino acids. The V and J ends lost 5 bases and 1 base respectively, with 14 bases between them. Germline V gene sequence: CDR1 LNHDA, CDR2 SQIVND (reference sequence). The DNA of the CDR3 is TGTGCCAGTAGTCCACGGGGGGCTGGGAACACTGAAGCTTTCTTT. Its protein is CASSPRGAGNTEAFF.

The V and J genes are TRBV18 and TRBJ2-2; 9 bases line up with TRBD2. CDR1 is KGHSH, CDR2 LQKENI, per germline. V lost 4 bases to trimming and J lost 9 bases; unmatched junction nucleotides: 3. The CDR3 contains 13 residues. CDR3 DNA sequence: TGTGCCAGCTCACTAGCGGGAGAGAGGGAGCTGTTTTTT. Translated: CASSLAGERELFF. Looking up the rest from reference TRBV18 and TRBJ2-2 gives the full variable domain: NAGVMQNPRHLVRRRGQEARLRCSPMKGHSHVYWYRQLPEEGLKFMVYLQKENIIDESGMPKERFSAEFPKEGPSILRIQQVVRGDSAAYFCASSLAGERELFFGEGSRLTVL.

The chain's CDR3 is CASSFGYHGNSPLHF. CDR3 DNA: TGTGCCAGCAGTTTCGGGTACCACGGGAATTCACCCCTCCACTTT. The chain is built from TRBV28 and TRBJ1-6, with D unclear. The CDR3 spans 15 residues. V was shortened by 3 bases and J by 7 bases, with 13 bases between the two germline ends. Germline V gene data show CDR1 as MDHEN and CDR2 as SYDVKM.

This clone has a single count. The chain couples TRBV9 to TRBJ1-6; D unresolved. Germline V gene sequence: CDR1 SGDLS, CDR2 YYNGEE. Trimming removed 2 bases at V and 6 bases at J, with 15 bases between. The CDR3 sequence is 16 residues long. DNA of the CDR3: TGTGCCAGCAGCGTCGGTCCCCACAGTAGTAATTCACCCCTCCACTTT. Its protein is CASSVGPHSSNSPLHF.